This T cell receptor (beta chain) was captured by sequencing in a study of blood T cell repertoires in COVID-19. Trimming left V 8 bases short and J 4 bases short, with 11 bases between. The germline V gene encodes CDR1 SNHLY and CDR2 FYNNEI. There are 12 residues in the CDR3. In the authors' methods: Scientists estimated how many nucleated cells there were by amplifying reference gene primers. Profiled with immunoSEQ multiplex PCR; TCRdb holds only in-frame clones, not every one. The DNA gave D and trimming, while V, J and clone size come from that table. The sample has about 240,000 clones, approximately 78% seen once. Enrollment of patients from Seattle took place during active infection, with longitudinal follow-up.

The specimen was peripheral blood. The rearrangement uses TRBV2 and TRBJ1-1, with D maybe TRBD1 (6 bases). The TCR originated in a woman aged 80 or over with COVID-19, enrolled during active disease. CDR3 coding DNA: TGTGCCAGCGGTACAGGGTTCACTGAAGCTTTCTTT. Protein sequence: CASGTGFTEAFF. The full variable domain, its missing parts supplied by reference TRBV2 and TRBJ1-1, is EPEVTQTPSHQVTQMGQEVILRCVPISNHLYFYWYRQILGQKVEFLVSFYNNEISEKSEIFDDQFSVERPDGSNFTLKIRSTKLEDSAMYFCASGTGFTEAFFGQGTRLTVV.